The subject of this entry is one T cell receptor (beta chain). The CDR3 runs to 11 residues. CDR1 is LGHDT, CDR2 YNNKEL, per germline (reference sequence). V was clipped by 1 base and J by 11 bases, with 9 bases between them. These data are taken from a study of T cell responses to AZD1222 COVID-19 vaccine. TCRdb keeps only in-frame clones here, not all; method: immunoSEQ multiplex PCR. The repertoire holds about 140,000 clones, with about 91% as singletons. The TCR originated in an adult who received the AZD1222 COVID-19 vaccine. This sequence joins TRBV3-1 (or the pseudogene TRBV3-2) and TRBJ2-7; D gene unclear. Sample: peripheral blood, taken 28 days after the second AZD1222 dose. The CDR3 coding sequence is TGTGCCAGCAGCCAAGGGTTCTTGAAGTACTTC. This sequence encodes CASSQGFLKYF.